The 28 T cell receptor beta chains reported below all come from one sample, sequenced in a study of regulatory T cells in long-lasting Graves disease (dated by TCRdb to the early 2020s). In the paper's terms, the time point label means: newly diagnosed GD, antithyroid drugs for less than 3 months. RNA was extracted from PBMCs in TRIzol for both TCR sequencing and RNA sequencing. The library was generated by multiplex PCR. TCRdb records Illumina HiSeq 4000 as the sequencer. iRepertoire HTBI primers and Arm-PCR amplification of CDR3 regions were used to construct TCR beta libraries. The raw public data were reprocessed by TCRdb itself: fastp quality trimming at Q25, MiXCR clonotype calling, in-frame beta chains only. Under each unique CDR3 protein, matching rows form one entry showing the most common genes and DNA. In this sample the table shows more than 400,000 distinct CDR3 sequences, 16% of which occur a single time. The top ten constitute about 10% of the sample.

The same sample was also used in a study of T cells in Graves' hyperthyroidism and ophthalmopathy.

The sample in question was peripheral blood mononuclear cells (PBMCs), obtained at new diagnosis, from a patient treated with antithyroid drugs. The receptors come from a woman in her twenties or thirties with Graves disease. Donor details come from another sample of the same person, matched by shared clones.

This clonotype was counted a single time. This likely traces to a read error, being one base from a far larger clone. The V gene is TRBV7-8, the J gene TRBJ1-1; no clear D gene. V was trimmed by 8 bases and J by 2 bases, leaving 21 bases between them. The CDR3 is made up of 16 amino acids. Germline lookup yields CDR1 SGHVS and CDR2 FQNEAQ. The CDR3 reads CASPPPSEGSNTEAFF. Written as DNA, the CDR3 is TGTGCCAGCCCACCACCCTCCGAGGGCTCTAACACTGAAGCTTTCTTT. The variable domain in full, with the rest retrieved from reference TRBV7-8 and TRBJ1-1, is GAGVSQSPRYKVAKRGQDVALRCDPISGHVSLFWYQQALGQGPEFLTYFQNEAQLDKSGLPSDRFFAERPEGSVSTLKIQRTQQEDSAVYLCASPPPSEGSNTEAFFGQGTRLTVV.

This clonotype was observed many times. The chain has TRBV6-4 and TRBJ2-1; the match to TRBD2 covers 7 bases. V gave up 3 bases and J gave up 7 bases; unmatched junction bases: 3. This CDR3 spans 13 amino acids. Germline loops: CDR1 MRHNA, CDR2 SNTAGT. CDR3 DNA: TGTGCCAGCAGTGAGGGAGGGAATAATGAGCAGTTCTTC. This codes for CASSEGGNNEQFF.

There are many counts of this clonotype. The V gene is TRBV7-2, the J gene TRBJ1-2; 7 bases map to TRBD1. Germline CDR1 SGHTA, CDR2 FQGNSA. The CDR3 is 15 amino acids. Trimming at V came to 2 bases and at J to 3 bases, leaving 6 bases not matched to a gene. CDR3 sequence: CASSLLAGGDYGYTF. As DNA, the CDR3 is TGTGCCAGCAGCTTATTGGCAGGGGGGGACTATGGCTACACCTTC.

V gene TRBV10-3 combines with J gene TRBJ2-7, with a tentative D call TRBD2 (5 bases). CDR3 size: 11 residues. The V end was cut by 8 bases, the J end by 3 bases, with 8 bases between. Germline V CDR1 and CDR2: ENHRY, SYGVKD. CDR3 sequence reads: CAIREDYEQYF. The CDR3 DNA follows: TGTGCCATCCGGGAAGACTACGAGCAGTACTTC.

The chain is built from TRBV20-1 and TRBJ2-1, with no clear D. CDR1 and CDR2 from the germline V gene are DFQATT and SNEGSKA (reference sequence). V was shortened by 2 bases and J by 7 bases, with 9 bases between the two germline ends. The CDR3 extends over 12 amino acids. CDR3 in amino acids: CSARRTLNEQFF. CDR3 DNA: TGCAGTGCTAGAAGAACTCTAAATGAGCAGTTCTTC.

J is TRBJ2-5 and V is TRBV25-1; tentatively, D is TRBD2 (7 bases). The V gene's germline CDR1 is MGHDK and CDR2 SYGVNS. Trimming stripped 4 bases from V and 7 bases from J, with 22 bases between. The CDR3 spans 16 residues. The DNA for the CDR3 is TGTGCCAGCAGTGGGGGGAGGGACACCCCCTCGGGGACCCAGTACTTC. Its protein product is CASSGGRDTPSGTQYF.

In this sample, this clonotype turned up many times. The gene calls are TRBV7-8 and TRBJ2-5; 9 bases line up with TRBD1. V dropped 4 bases and J dropped 1; count of bases not matched to a gene: 7. From germline, CDR1 is SGHVS and CDR2 FQNEAQ. The CDR3 length is 16 residues. Here the CDR3 reads CASSYRGPEVQETQYF. DNA of the CDR3: TGTGCCAGCAGCTACAGGGGGCCGGAGGTCCAAGAGACCCAGTACTTC.

The chain links TRBV4-3 to TRBJ2-5; 7 bases match TRBD2. CDR1 LGHNA and CDR2 YSLEER come from the germline V gene. J lost 5 bases, V lost 4 bases, and 25 bases had no gene match. The CDR3 covers 20 residues. In DNA form, the CDR3 reads TGCGCCAGCAGCCTCCGCCCCGAGGGGTTGGTGGGAGGGCCGGGGGAGACCCAGTACTTC. Translation gives CASSLRPEGLVGGPGETQYF.

This chain links TRBV25-1 with TRBJ1-4; 8 bases fit TRBD1. CDR3 length: 11 amino acids. Per the germline V gene, CDR1 is MGHDK and CDR2 is SYGVNS. The junction had 0 bases not matched to a gene; V was cut back by 5 bases and J by 10 bases. CDR3: CASSTGGKLFF. The CDR3 nucleotides read TGTGCCAGCAGTACAGGGGGAAAACTGTTTTTT.

The rearrangement joins TRBV28 to TRBJ2-7; 7 nucleotides line up with TRBD1. The V gene end was trimmed by 6 bases and the J gene end by 2 bases; junction bases not matched to a gene: 4. From germline, CDR1 is MDHEN and CDR2 SYDVKM. The CDR3 totals 13 residues. CDR3 residues: CASRWTGAYEQYF. CDR3 bases: TGTGCCAGCAGGTGGACAGGAGCCTACGAGCAGTACTTC.

Notes on this clonotype: At one end, the junction sequence differs from germline, possibly due to a read error. This chain's CDR3 is CASSFSGNILF. CDR3 in DNA: TGTGCCAGCAGTTTTAGCGGGAACATACTTTTT. V gene TRBV12-3 or TRBV12-4 combines with J gene TRBJ1-3; D remains ambiguous. This CDR3 is 11 amino acids long.

The chain has TRBV5-1 and TRBJ1-2, with D possibly TRBD1 on 5 matching bases. Trimming stripped 0 bases from V and 4 bases from J, with 7 bases between. The CDR3 has 13 amino acids. Germline V gene data show CDR1 as SGHRS and CDR2 as YFSETQ. The CDR3 DNA reads as TGCGCCAGCAGCTTGGCGACAGTCTATGGCTACACCTTC. Residues: CASSLATVYGYTF. The full variable domain, rest sourced from reference TRBV5-1 and TRBJ1-2, is KAGVTQTPRYLIKTRGQQVTLSCSPISGHRSVSWYQQTPGQGLQFLFEYFSETQRNKGNFPGRFSGRQFSNSRSEMNVSTLELGDSALYLCASSLATVYGYTFGSGTRLTVV.

Note on this clonotype: A single base separates this from a much larger clone, so it may be a read error. The chain uses TRBV5-6 and TRBJ2-7; D remains ambiguous. The CDR3 extends over 14 amino acids. Germline V gives CDR1 SGHDT, CDR2 YYEEEE. Trimming took off 4 bases at V and 2 bases at J, with 13 bases between the two ends. CDR3 amino acids: CASSPLTRTYEQYF. CDR3 coding DNA: TGTGCCAGCAGCCCATTGACGCGAACCTACGAGCAGTACTTC.

This clonotype was counted many times. This rearrangement joins TRBV28 to TRBJ2-3, with 9 bases fitting TRBD1. CDR3 length: 16 residues. V lost 6 bases to trimming and J lost 6 bases; unmatched junction nucleotides: 13. The V gene's germline CDR1 is MDHEN and CDR2 SYDVKM. CDR3 in DNA: TGTGCCAGCAGACCAGTCCCGGGACAGGGTCTTGATACGCAGTATTTT. Amino acids: CASRPVPGQGLDTQYF.

In its sample, this clonotype was seen many times. The rearrangement uses TRBV7-2 and TRBJ2-1; the match to TRBD1 covers 7 bases. The length of the CDR3 is 15 residues. Germline values: CDR1 SGHTA, CDR2 FQGNSA. V gave up 6 bases and J gave up 8 bases; unmatched junction bases: 13. The CDR3 bases are TGTGCCAGCAGACTAGGGGGCAGGGGTGGGCATGAGCAGTTCTTC. Translating it yields CASRLGGRGGHEQFF.

This clonotype turned up a few times. V gene TRBV12-5 combines with J gene TRBJ2-7, with 15 bases lining up with TRBD2. This CDR3 comprises 19 residues. Germline loops: CDR1 LGHNT, CDR2 FRNRAP. V lost 4 bases to trimming and J lost 6 bases; unmatched junction nucleotides: 16. This CDR3 reads CASGCGTSGRPVWVSEQYF. The CDR3 DNA reads TGTGCTAGTGGTTGTGGGACTAGCGGGAGGCCCGTTTGGGTATCCGAGCAGTACTTC.

This chain uses TRBV20-1 with TRBJ1-5; 12 bases are shared with TRBD1. Germline V gene lookup returns CDR1 DFQATT and CDR2 SNEGSKA (reference sequence). The ends lost 3 bases at V and 10 bases at J; junction bases unmatched: 13. This CDR3 has 16 amino acids. The CDR3 sequence is CSAREEGTGGAEPQHF. The CDR3 bases are TGCAGTGCTAGGGAGGAAGGGACAGGGGGCGCAGAACCCCAGCATTTT.

This clonotype was counted many times. V is TRBV3-1 and J is TRBJ1-1, with unresolved D. Trimming removed 2 bases from V and 6 bases from J, with 25 bases in between. The CDR3 totals 18 residues. The germline gives CDR1 LGHDT, CDR2 YNNKEL (reference sequence). The CDR3 nucleotides are TGTGCCAGCAGCCAATGCCATCCCCTGGAACAGAGTGGGGCTGAAGCTTTCTTT. It encodes CASSQCHPLEQSGAEAFF.

This clonotype was detected a few times. DNA for the CDR3: TGTGCCAGCAGGCGGGAGGGGAGCTCCTACGAGCAGTACTTC. Translated: CASRREGSSYEQYF. The genes are TRBV6-1 and TRBJ2-7; the match to TRBD2 covers 9 bases. Germline loops: CDR1 MNHNS, CDR2 SASEGT. There are 14 residues in the CDR3. V lost 6 bases and J lost 0; bases outside the gene matches: 3.

This clonotype turned up a few times. The CDR3 protein is CASSRLAGSFRNEQFF. The CDR3 region has the DNA TGTGCCAGTAGTAGACTAGCGGGAAGTTTTAGGAATGAGCAGTTCTTC. V gene TRBV19 combines with J gene TRBJ2-1; 11 bases agree with TRBD2. The CDR3 loop spans 16 amino acids. The germline V gene has CDR1 LNHDA and CDR2 SQIVND (reference sequence). Unmatched junction bases numbered 9, after V lost 4 bases and J lost 7 bases.

This clonotype was detected ten times or more. CDR3 in amino acids: CASSYSTMAQETQYF. The CDR3 DNA sequence: TGTGCCAGCAGTTACTCGACGATGGCACAAGAGACCCAGTACTTC. V and J are TRBV6-5 and TRBJ2-5; the D is unclear. V lost 0 bases and J lost 2, with 10 bases in between. The CDR3 consists of 15 residues. Germline CDR1 reads MNHEY; CDR2 reads SVGAGI.

The V gene is TRBV5-4, the J gene TRBJ2-7; D may be TRBD2 (5 bases). V dropped 0 bases and J dropped 3 bases, with 13 bases sitting between them. The CDR3 covers 15 residues. Germline assignment: CDR1 SGHNT and CDR2 YYREEE (reference sequence). The CDR3 region is CASSLGRGPSYEQYF. The CDR3 DNA reads TGTGCCAGCAGCTTGGGGCGCGGGCCGAGCTACGAGCAGTACTTC.

This clonotype was counted many times. V and J are TRBV18 and TRBJ2-1; D not resolved. This CDR3 is 11 amino acids long. Germline CDR1 reads KGHSH; CDR2 reads LQKENI. V was clipped by 3 bases and J by 8 bases, with 5 bases between them. CDR3 coding DNA: TGTGCCAGCTCACCGGGTGATGAGCAGTTCTTC. It specifies CASSPGDEQFF.

This clonotype has ten or more counts. Written as DNA, the CDR3 is TGTGCCAGCTCACCCGTCCCCAGGCGCTACGAGCAGTACTTC. Translated: CASSPVPRRYEQYF. The V call is TRBV18, the J call TRBJ2-7; no reliable D call. Deletions cut 3 bases from V and 3 bases from J, with 12 bases between. Germline CDR1 is KGHSH and CDR2 is LQKENI. CDR3 length: 14 residues.

This clonotype was seen many times. This chain connects TRBV11-2 to TRBJ2-1; either TRBD1 or TRBD2 may fit D (5 bases each). CDR3 length: 17 residues. The V and J ends lost 2 bases and 6 bases respectively, with 20 bases between them. Germline lookup yields CDR1 SGHAT and CDR2 FQNNGV. As DNA, the CDR3 is TGTGCCAGCAGCTTATCTACTAGGGGCCTGTATTCCAATGAGCAGTTCTTC. Protein: CASSLSTRGLYSNEQFF. The full variable domain, completed using reference TRBV11-2 and TRBJ2-1, is EAGVAQSPRYKIIEKRQSVAFWCNPISGHATLYWYQQILGQGPKLLIQFQNNGVVDDSQLPKDRFSAERLKGVDSTLKIQPAKLEDSAVYLCASSLSTRGLYSNEQFFGPGTRLTVL.

The V call is TRBV12-3 or TRBV12-4, the J call TRBJ1-1; 9 bases are shared with TRBD1. The ends lost 7 bases at V and 2 bases at J; junction bases unmatched: 5. This CDR3 comprises 14 residues. In nucleotides, the CDR3 is TGTGCCAGCACCCCGGGACAGGGTAACACTGAAGCTTTCTTT. Protein product: CASTPGQGNTEAFF.

The V gene is TRBV7-3, the J gene TRBJ2-2; a weak D match, TRBD2 (6 bases). The CDR3 loop spans 16 amino acids. Germline V gene lookup returns CDR1 SGHTA and CDR2 FQGTGA. V lost 2 bases and J lost 2, with 12 bases in between. The CDR3 sequence: CASSLSGSANTGELFF. Here the CDR3 DNA reads TGTGCCAGCAGCTTATCCGGGAGCGCAAACACCGGGGAGCTGTTTTTT. Filled out from reference TRBV7-3 and TRBJ2-2, the complete variable domain reads GAGVSQTPSNKVTEKGKYVELRCDPISGHTALYWYRQSLGQGPEFLIYFQGTGAADDSGLPNDRFFAVRPEGSVSTLKIQRTERGDSAVYLCASSLSGSANTGELFFGEGSRLTVL.

This clonotype was seen at least ten times. The J gene is TRBJ2-7, the V gene TRBV5-1, with D possibly being TRBD1 or TRBD2 (6 bases each). Germline assignment: CDR1 SGHRS and CDR2 YFSETQ. CDR3 size: 14 residues. The V and J ends lost 0 bases and 10 bases respectively, with 17 bases between them. CDR3 DNA sequence: TGCGCCAGCAGCTTGGCCATCACAGGGCGGGATCAGTACTTC. It codes for CASSLAITGRDQYF. The whole variable domain, remainder taken from reference TRBV5-1 and TRBJ2-7, is KAGVTQTPRYLIKTRGQQVTLSCSPISGHRSVSWYQQTPGQGLQFLFEYFSETQRNKGNFPGRFSGRQFSNSRSEMNVSTLELGDSALYLCASSLAITGRDQYFGPGTRLTVT.